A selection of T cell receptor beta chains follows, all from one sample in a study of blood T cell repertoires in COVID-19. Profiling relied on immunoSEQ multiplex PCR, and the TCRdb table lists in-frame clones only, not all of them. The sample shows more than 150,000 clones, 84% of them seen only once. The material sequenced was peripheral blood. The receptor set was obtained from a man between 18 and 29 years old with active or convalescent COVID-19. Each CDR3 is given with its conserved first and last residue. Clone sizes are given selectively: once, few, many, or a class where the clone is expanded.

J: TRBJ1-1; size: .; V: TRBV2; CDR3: CASRSGTVNTEAFF
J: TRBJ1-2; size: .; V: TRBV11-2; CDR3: CASRQGTGINYGYTF
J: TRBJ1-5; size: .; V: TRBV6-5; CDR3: CASSYPQGASGQPQHF
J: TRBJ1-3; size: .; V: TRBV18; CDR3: CASVRGSGNTIYF
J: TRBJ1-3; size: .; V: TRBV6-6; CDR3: CASSYYRREANTIYF
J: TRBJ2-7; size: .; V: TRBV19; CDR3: CASSWGGEDEQYF
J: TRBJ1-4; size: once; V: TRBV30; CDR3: CAWTAGATNEKLFF
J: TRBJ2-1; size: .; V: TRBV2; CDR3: CASSEAAGVDLSYNEQFF
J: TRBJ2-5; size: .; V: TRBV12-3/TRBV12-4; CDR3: CASSFRGETQYF
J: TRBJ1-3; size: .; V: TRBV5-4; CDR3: CASSGGGAIGNTIYF
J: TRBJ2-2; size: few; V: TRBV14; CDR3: CASSRIRDRDPRANTGELFF
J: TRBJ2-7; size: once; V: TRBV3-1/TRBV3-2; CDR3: CASSQGQGHEQYF
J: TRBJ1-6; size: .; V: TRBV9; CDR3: CASSVASYNSPLHF
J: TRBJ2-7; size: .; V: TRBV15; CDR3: CATSRGASGEQYF
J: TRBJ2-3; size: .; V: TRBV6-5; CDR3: CASRSGGSTDTQYF
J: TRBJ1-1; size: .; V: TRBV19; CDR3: CASSITENTEAFF
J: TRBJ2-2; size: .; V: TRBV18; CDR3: CASSPQTGNSGELFF
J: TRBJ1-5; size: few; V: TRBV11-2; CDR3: CASSLVSGNSNQPQHF
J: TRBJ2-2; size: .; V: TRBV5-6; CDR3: CASSAGGQRTNTGELFF
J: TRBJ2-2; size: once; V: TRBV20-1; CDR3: CSASRTLVGELFF
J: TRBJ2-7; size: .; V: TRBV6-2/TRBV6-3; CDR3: CASSSTGTYEQYF
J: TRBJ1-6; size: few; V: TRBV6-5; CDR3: CASSYTGQANSPLHF
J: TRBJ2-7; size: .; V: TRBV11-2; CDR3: CASSPSRTGLYF
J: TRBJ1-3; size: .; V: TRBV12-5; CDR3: CASGLAASGNTIYF
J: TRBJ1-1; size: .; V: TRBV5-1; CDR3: CASSGGNSNTEAFF
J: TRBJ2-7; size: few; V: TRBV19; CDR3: CASSLGQGAGSYEQYF
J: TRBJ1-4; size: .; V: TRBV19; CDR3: CATNPGHRNEKLFF
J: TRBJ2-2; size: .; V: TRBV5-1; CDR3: CASSWALGGSKSGELFF
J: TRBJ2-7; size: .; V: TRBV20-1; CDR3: CSARLAYEQYF
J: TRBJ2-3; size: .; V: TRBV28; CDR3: CASSLSSDTQYF
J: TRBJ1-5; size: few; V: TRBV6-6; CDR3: CASNNQGGSNQPQHF
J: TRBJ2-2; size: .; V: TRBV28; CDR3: CASSSIILIKREATGELFF
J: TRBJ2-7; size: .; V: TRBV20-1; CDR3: CSAPDTYEQYF
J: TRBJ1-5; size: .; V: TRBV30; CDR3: CAWSRDLNQPQHF
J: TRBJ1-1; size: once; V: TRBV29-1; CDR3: CSVDGDRGNTEAFF
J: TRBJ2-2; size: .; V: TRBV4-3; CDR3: CASRQRQGAGELFF
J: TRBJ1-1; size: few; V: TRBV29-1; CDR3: CSWGGDTEAFF
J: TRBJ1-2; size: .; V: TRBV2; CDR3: CASSEGGRSYGYTF
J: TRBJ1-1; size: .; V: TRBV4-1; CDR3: CASSQDEGQQNTEAFF
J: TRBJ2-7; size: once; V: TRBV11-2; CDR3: CASSLTQGSYEQYF
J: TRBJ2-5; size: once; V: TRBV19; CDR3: CASSGVTGPGQAQYF
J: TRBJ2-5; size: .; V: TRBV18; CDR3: CASSPQGQAQETQYF